This is a list of T cell receptor beta chains from one sample in a study of blood T cell repertoires in COVID-19. Data came from immunoSEQ multiplex PCR; TCRdb stores just in-frame clones and leaves some out. The sample comprises about 180,000 clones, about 82% of which are singletons, and 7.5% to 10% rests with the top ten. Source material: PBMCs or T cells enriched from blood (not recorded which). Source of these receptors: a woman aged 25 to 39 who had recovered from COVID-19. Each CDR3 is given with its conserved first and last residue. Each record gives: V gene, CDR3 length, D gene, clone size, J gene, CDR3 DNA, CDR3 protein. A D gene is named only where the DNA matches it firmly. Clone size is not always given. Where it is, it says once, few, many or a class for expanded clones.

TRBV11-3,11,-,once,TRBJ2-1,TGTGCCAGCAATGAAGACGAGGGGCAGTTCTTC,CASNEDEGQFF
TRBV28,15,TRBD1,-,TRBJ1-5,TGTGCCAGCAGTGCTGACAGGGAAGGGAATCAGCCCCAGCATTTT,CASSADREGNQPQHF
TRBV24-1,16,TRBD1,-,TRBJ2-7,TGTGCCACCAGTGATTCGGGGACAGATCGGAGTTACGAGCAGTACTTC,CATSDSGTDRSYEQYF
TRBV14,12,-,once,TRBJ1-1,TGTGCCAGCAGCCCGCACAATGCCGGGGCTTTCTTT,CASSPHNAGAFF
TRBV11-2,13,-,-,TRBJ1-5,TGTGCCAGCAGCTTAAATCGGGGTCAGCCCCAGCATTTT,CASSLNRGQPQHF
TRBV28,14,-,-,TRBJ2-7,TGTGCCAGCAGCCTCGGGGACTCCTCCTACGAGCAGTACTTC,CASSLGDSSYEQYF
TRBV30,15,-,-,TRBJ2-5,TGTGCCTGGAGTGTAGTTCTAAACCACCAAGAGACCCAGTACTTC,CAWSVVLNHQETQYF
TRBV2,13,-,-,TRBJ2-7,TGTGCCAGCAGGGAGCGGACTCACTACGAGCAGTACTTC,CASRERTHYEQYF
TRBV2,15,TRBD1,-,TRBJ1-1,TGTGCCAGCAGCGGGGGCAGGGGGCAGGTAGCTGAAGCTTTCTTT,CASSGGRGQVAEAFF
TRBV11-2,16,-,-,TRBJ1-3,TGTGCCAGCAGCTTAAGAATCAGGCAAGCTGGAAACACCATATATTTT,CASSLRIRQAGNTIYF
TRBV28,14,-,-,TRBJ1-5,TGTGCCAGCCTCTACCAGGGGTCCAATCAGCCCCAGCATTTT,CASLYQGSNQPQHF
TRBV13,14,TRBD2,-,TRBJ2-3,TGTGCCAGCAGCTTAAACGGGAGGACAGATACGCAGTATTTT,CASSLNGRTDTQYF
TRBV27,15,TRBD2,-,TRBJ2-7,TGTGCCAGCAGTTTATCTAGCGGGAGAATGGGCGAGCAGTACTTC,CASSLSSGRMGEQYF
TRBV18,18,-,-,TRBJ2-2,TGTGCCAGCTCCCCAGAAGTGATTGGACAGACGAACACCGGGGAGCTGTTTTTT,CASSPEVIGQTNTGELFF
TRBV12-1,16,-,-,TRBJ2-3,TGTGCCAGCAGCTTACCTCAGCGGGAGACCTTCGCTACGCAGTATTTT,CASSLPQRETFATQYF
TRBV7-9,13,-,-,TRBJ1-1,TGTGCCAGCAGCAGCCAGGGGAACACTGAAGCTTTCTTT,CASSSQGNTEAFF
TRBV9,16,-,-,TRBJ2-1,TGTGCCAGCAGCGTAGGATTGACTACCGGTGGGGATGAGCAGTTCTTC,CASSVGLTTGGDEQFF
TRBV5-1,18,TRBD2,once,TRBJ2-3,TGCGCCAGCAGCTTGGCACGTTTTAGCGGGAGGGCCGCAGATACGCAGTATTTT,CASSLARFSGRAADTQYF
TRBV5-1,14,-,-,TRBJ1-1,TGCGCCAGCAGTTCAGTGATTGGGAACACTGAAGCTTTCTTT,CASSSVIGNTEAFF
TRBV19,13,TRBD2,-,TRBJ2-7,TGTGCCAGTAGTATGACTAGCGGCTACGAGCAGTACTTC,CASSMTSGYEQYF
TRBV28,12,-,-,TRBJ1-1,TGTGCCAGCAGTTTAGTCTACACTGAAGCTTTCTTT,CASSLVYTEAFF
TRBV19,18,TRBD1,once,TRBJ2-4,TGTGCCAGTAGCCCCGGGACAGGGAACGTTGGATCCAAAAACATTCAGTACTTC,CASSPGTGNVGSKNIQYF
TRBV5-7,12,-,-,TRBJ2-7,TGTGCCAGCAGCGTTAGCTCCTACGAGCAGTACTTC,CASSVSSYEQYF
TRBV19,14,-,-,TRBJ2-7,TGTGCCAGTAGTTGGGAGAGTAGCTCCTACGAGCAGTACTTC,CASSWESSSYEQYF
TRBV9,14,TRBD2,few,TRBJ2-1,TGTGCCAGCAGCCCGACCCCTCTAGCGGAGACCCCGTTCTTC,CASSPTPLAETPFF
TRBV2,15,TRBD1,-,TRBJ1-6,TGTGCCAGCAGGGGACAGGACCCACATAATTCACCCCTCCACTTT,CASRGQDPHNSPLHF
TRBV7-9,14,TRBD2,-,TRBJ2-7,TGTGCCAGAGGCCACGTAACACGGCGGGGGGAGCAGTACTTC,CARGHVTRRGEQYF
TRBV5-5,14,-,once,TRBJ1-6,TGTGCCAGCAGCTTGGCGGCGGATAATTCACCCCTCCACTTT,CASSLAADNSPLHF
TRBV2,18,-,-,TRBJ2-1,TGTGCCAGCAGTGCGTCGGGACTTTACTATGGCGGGGACAATGAGCAGTTCTTC,CASSASGLYYGGDNEQFF
TRBV7-9,14,-,-,TRBJ2-5,TGTGCCAGCAGCTTCGGGGACAAACAAGAGACCCAGTACTTC,CASSFGDKQETQYF
TRBV11-3,14,-,once,TRBJ2-5,TGTGCCAGCAGCCGGGTGCGGGAAGGGGAGACCCAGTACTTC,CASSRVREGETQYF
TRBV28,16,TRBD2,-,TRBJ2-7,TGTGCCAGCAGTTTATCCGTGGCTAGCGGAAGCTACGAGCAGTACTTC,CASSLSVASGSYEQYF